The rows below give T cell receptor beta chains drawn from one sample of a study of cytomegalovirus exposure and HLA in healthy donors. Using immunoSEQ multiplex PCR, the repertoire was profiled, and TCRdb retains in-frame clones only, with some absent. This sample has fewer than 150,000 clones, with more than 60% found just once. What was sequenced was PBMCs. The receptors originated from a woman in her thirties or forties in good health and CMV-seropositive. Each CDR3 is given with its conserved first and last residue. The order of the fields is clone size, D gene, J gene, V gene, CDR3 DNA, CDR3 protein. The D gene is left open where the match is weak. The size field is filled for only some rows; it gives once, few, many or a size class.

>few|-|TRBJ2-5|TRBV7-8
TGTGCCAGCAGCCTCCCAGGCACAGAGACCCAGTACTTC
CASSLPGTETQYF
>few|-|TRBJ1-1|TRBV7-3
TGTGCCAGCAGCCAGGGAGGTGAGACTGAAGCTTTCTTT
CASSQGGETEAFF
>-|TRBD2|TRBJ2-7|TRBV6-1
TGTGCCAGCAGTGAAGGGGCTAGCGGGAGGTACGAGCAGTACTTC
CASSEGASGRYEQYF
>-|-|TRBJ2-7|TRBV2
TGTGCCAGCGGAGGAGACACTACCTACGAGCAGTACTTC
CASGGDTTYEQYF
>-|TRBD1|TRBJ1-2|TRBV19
TGTGCCAGTAGTATTTTACAGGGGCCCGGGGGCTATGGCTACACCTTC
CASSILQGPGGYGYTF
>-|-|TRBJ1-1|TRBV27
TGTGCTACAAACGTCGGCGGGAAAGTAGGCACTGAAGCTTTCTTT
CATNVGGKVGTEAFF
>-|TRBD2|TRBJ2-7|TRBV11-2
TGTGCCAGCAGCTCTTCTAGCGGGGGGGCTTACGAGCAGTACTTC
CASSSSSGGAYEQYF
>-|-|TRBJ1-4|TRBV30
TGTGCCTCCCCGACAGGAGGCCTGTTTTTT
CASPTGGLFF
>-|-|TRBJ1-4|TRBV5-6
TGTGCCAGCAGGGGGCAGCTTAATGAAAAACTGTTTTTT
CASRGQLNEKLFF
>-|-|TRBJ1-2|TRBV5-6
TGTGCCAGCAGCTTGGAGCGGGGTCTCGGCTACACCTTC
CASSLERGLGYTF
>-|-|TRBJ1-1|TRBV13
TGTGCCAGCAGCTCAAACAGGGAACGAAAAGCTTTCTTT
CASSSNRERKAFF
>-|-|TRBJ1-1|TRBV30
TGTGCCTGGAGACAGAGAATGAACACTGAAGCTTTCTTT
CAWRQRMNTEAFF
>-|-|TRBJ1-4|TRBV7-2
TGTGCCAGCAGCCGCCTCGGTTCAGGGTTTAATGAAAAACTGTTTTTT
CASSRLGSGFNEKLFF
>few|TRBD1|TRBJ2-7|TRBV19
TGTGCCAGCAACCGGGACAGTACCTACGAGCAGTACTTC
CASNRDSTYEQYF
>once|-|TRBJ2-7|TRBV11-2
TGTGCCAGCAGCACCACCCAGGGGGCGGGGGAGACCTACGAGCAGTACTTC
CASSTTQGAGETYEQYF
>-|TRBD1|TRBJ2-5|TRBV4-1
TGCGCCAGCAGCCTTTCCGGGACAGGGGAACTCCAAGAGACCCAGTACTTC
CASSLSGTGELQETQYF
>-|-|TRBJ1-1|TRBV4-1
TGCGCCAGCAGCTTCTCAGGGATCCGGAACACTGAAGCTTTCTTT
CASSFSGIRNTEAFF
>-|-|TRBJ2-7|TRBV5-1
TGCGCCAGCAGCGGACGGGGGGAGCAGTACTTC
CASSGRGEQYF
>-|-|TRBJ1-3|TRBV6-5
TGTGCCAGCAGGTCGTACAGCTCTGGAAACACCATATATTTT
CASRSYSSGNTIYF
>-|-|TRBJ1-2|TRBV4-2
TGTGCCAGCAGCCCACAAGGGGGGGCCGGCTATGGCTACACCTTC
CASSPQGGAGYGYTF
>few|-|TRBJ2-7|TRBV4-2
TGTGCCAGCAGCCAAGAGGGACAAGTCTACGAGCAGTACTTC
CASSQEGQVYEQYF
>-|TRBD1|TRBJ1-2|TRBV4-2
TGTGCCAGCAGCCAAGCTTTTGGGGGACAGGGAAGCTATGGCTACACCTTC
CASSQAFGGQGSYGYTF
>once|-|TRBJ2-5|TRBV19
TGTGCCAGGACCCTAGCGACTAAAGAGACCCAGTACTTC
CARTLATKETQYF
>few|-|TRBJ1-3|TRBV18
TGTGCCAGCTCACCAGACGGGAACTCTGGAAACACCATATATTTT
CASSPDGNSGNTIYF
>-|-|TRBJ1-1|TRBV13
TGTGCCAGCAGCTTGACGGGGGGACGGGACACTGAAGCTTTCTTT
CASSLTGGRDTEAFF
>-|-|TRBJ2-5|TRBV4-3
TGCGCCAGCCGCCCAATTAGACAGTCCCAAGAGACCCAGTACTTC
CASRPIRQSQETQYF
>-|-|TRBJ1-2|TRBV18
TGTGCCAGCTCACCAGGCGGCGGCGGGACCTTC
CASSPGGGGTF
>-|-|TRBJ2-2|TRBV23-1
TGCGCCAGCAGTCTCCTGGACAGCACCACCGGGGAGCTGTTTTTT
CASSLLDSTTGELFF
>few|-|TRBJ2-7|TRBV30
TGTGCCTGGAGTTGGGACAACTCCTACGAGCAGTACTTC
CAWSWDNSYEQYF
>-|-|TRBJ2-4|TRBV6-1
TGTGCCAGCAGTGAAGGTAGTTTAGCCAAAAACATTCAGTACTTC
CASSEGSLAKNIQYF
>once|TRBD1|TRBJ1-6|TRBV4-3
TGCGCCAGCAGCCAAGAACTCTCCGGGACAGCTAATTCACCCCTCCACTTT
CASSQELSGTANSPLHF
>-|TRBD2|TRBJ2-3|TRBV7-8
TGTGCCAGCAGCTTGATAGCGGGAGGGTGGACAGATACGCAGTATTTT
CASSLIAGGWTDTQYF
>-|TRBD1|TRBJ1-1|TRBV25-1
TGTGCCAGCATGAAGCCCGGACAGGGGAGCACTGAAGCTTTCTTT
CASMKPGQGSTEAFF
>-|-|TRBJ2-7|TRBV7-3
TGTGCCAGCAGCTTATTCGCGGGAGAAGGGGGGACCTACGAGCAGTACTTC
CASSLFAGEGGTYEQYF
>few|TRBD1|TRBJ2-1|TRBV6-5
TGTGCCAGCAGTCGGGACAGGGGCGGCGAGCAGTTCTTC
CASSRDRGGEQFF
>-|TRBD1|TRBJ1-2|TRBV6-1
TGTGCCAGCAGTGGGACAGGCAAAGCGAACTATGGCTACACCTTC
CASSGTGKANYGYTF
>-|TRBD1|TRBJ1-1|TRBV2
TGTGCCAGCAGTAGGCCAGGGGGTGACACTGAAGCTTTCTTT
CASSRPGGDTEAFF
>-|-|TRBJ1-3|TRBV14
TGTGCCAGCAGCCGATTTCTGAGGGGGAGCTCTGGAAACACCATATATTTT
CASSRFLRGSSGNTIYF
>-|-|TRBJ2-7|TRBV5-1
TGCGCCAGCAGCTTGAGTGGGCCCTACGAGCAGTACTTC
CASSLSGPYEQYF
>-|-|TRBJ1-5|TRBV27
TGTGCCAGCAGTTTTCGTCCTCTCCAGCCCCAGCATTTT
CASSFRPLQPQHF
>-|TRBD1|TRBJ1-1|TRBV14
TGTGCCAGCAGCCAAGATCGGAGGGGGCGGACCACTGAAGCTTTCTTT
CASSQDRRGRTTEAFF
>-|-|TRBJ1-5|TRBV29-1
TGCAGCGTTGAAGTTCCGGGCTCCAGGGCCCAGCATTTT
CSVEVPGSRAQHF
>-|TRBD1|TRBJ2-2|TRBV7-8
TGTGCCAGCAGCTTCAGACAGGGGGACACCGGGGAGCTGTTTTTT
CASSFRQGDTGELFF
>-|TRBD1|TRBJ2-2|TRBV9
TGTGCCAGCAGCTACAGGGGACCCGGGGAGCTGTTTTTT
CASSYRGPGELFF
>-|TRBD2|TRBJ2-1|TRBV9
TGTGCCAGCAGCCCAAGGACTAGCGGGCTCACCAATGAGCAGTTCTTC
CASSPRTSGLTNEQFF
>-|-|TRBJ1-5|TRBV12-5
TGTGCTAGTGGTTTGGGGGAGAATCAGCCCCAGCATTTT
CASGLGENQPQHF
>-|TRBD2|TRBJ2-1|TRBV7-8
TGTGCCAGCAGCCTGGGTAGCGGGGGAACCTACAATGAGCAGTTCTTC
CASSLGSGGTYNEQFF
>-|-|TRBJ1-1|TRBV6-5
TGTGCCAGCAGTTACCCGGGCCTCCGGGGTGAAGCTTTCTTT
CASSYPGLRGEAFF
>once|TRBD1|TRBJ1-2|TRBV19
TGTGCCAGTAGTGGAGGTCCACAGGGGCAAGGCTACACCTTC
CASSGGPQGQGYTF
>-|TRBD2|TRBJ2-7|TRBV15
TGTGCCACCAGCAGAGGCCCGACTAGCGGGAGGTCTTACGAGCAGTACTTC
CATSRGPTSGRSYEQYF
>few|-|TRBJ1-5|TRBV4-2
TGTGCCAGCTCAACCCAGGGAAATCAGCCCCAGCATTTT
CASSTQGNQPQHF
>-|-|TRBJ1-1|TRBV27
TGTGCCAGCAGCAAAGGACAACCGAACACTGAAGCTTTCTTT
CASSKGQPNTEAFF
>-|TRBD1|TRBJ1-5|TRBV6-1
TGTGCCAGCAGCCTAGGACAGGGCCAAAATCAGCCCCAGCATTTT
CASSLGQGQNQPQHF
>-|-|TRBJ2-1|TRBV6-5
TGTGCCAGCCAGCGCGGCCTTGAGCAGTTCTTC
CASQRGLEQFF
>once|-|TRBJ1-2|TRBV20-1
TGCAGTGCTAGAGTCGGGGTTGGCTACACCTTC
CSARVGVGYTF